The 23 T cell receptor beta chains reported below all come from one sample, sequenced in a study of blood T cell repertoires in COVID-19. Only in-frame clones appear in the TCRdb table, and some are missing; sequencing was by immunoSEQ multiplex PCR. The sample carries about 76,000 clones, approximately 86% recorded once. Sequencing was done on a sample of peripheral blood. The receptors originated from a human donor in a cohort sampled during active COVID-19.

This clone was recorded only once. The chain carries TRBV18 and TRBJ1-3; a possible D gene is TRBD1 (5 bases). Germline lookup yields CDR1 KGHSH and CDR2 LQKENI. There are 14 residues in the CDR3. Trimming cost V 6 bases and J 5 bases, with 14 bases left between them. CDR3 sequence reads: CASSEGDTRNTIYF. The CDR3 nucleotides read TGTGCCAGCTCGGAAGGGGATACGAGAAACACCATATATTTT.

The J gene is TRBJ1-1, the V gene TRBV24-1; D might be TRBD1 (5 bases). Germline assignment: CDR1 KGHDR and CDR2 SFDVKD. The CDR3 loop spans 12 amino acids. V was cut by 7 bases and J by 5 bases, with 10 bases left in between. Written as DNA, the CDR3 is TGTGCCACCAGGGCTGGGGGGACTGAAGCTTTCTTT. It encodes CATRAGGTEAFF.

Only one count was recorded for this clone. The chain is built from TRBV18 and TRBJ1-5; TRBD1 aligns across 10 bases. V trimming: 6 bases; J trimming: 7 bases; junction bases outside the gene matches: 9. The CDR3 consists of 15 residues. Per germline, CDR1 KGHSH and CDR2 LQKENI. CDR3 nucleotides: TGTGCCAGCTCCCCCGGACAGGGGGTTTTCCAGCCCCAGCATTTT. It encodes CASSPGQGVFQPQHF.

The CDR3 reads CASSPPRTTYEQYF. The CDR3 coding sequence is TGTGCCAGCTCACCACCGAGGACAACCTACGAGCAGTACTTC. The chain carries TRBV18 and TRBJ2-7; D is perhaps TRBD1 (5 bases). Germline V gene sequence: CDR1 KGHSH, CDR2 LQKENI. V gave up 0 bases and J gave up 2 bases, with 8 bases separating them. The CDR3 runs 14 residues.

This clone was picked up one time. The rearrangement uses TRBV6-2 or TRBV6-3 and TRBJ2-3; D may be TRBD2 (5 bases). CDR3 size: 13 residues. Germline CDR1 is MNHEY and CDR2 is SVGEGT. Trimming stripped 0 bases from V and 5 bases from J, with 6 bases between. CDR3: CASSYSGVDTQYF. Here the CDR3 DNA reads TGTGCCAGCAGTTACTCCGGGGTAGATACGCAGTATTTT.

J is TRBJ1-2 and V is TRBV5-1, with a possible D match to TRBD1 (6 bases). V was clipped by 3 bases and J by 0 bases, with 9 bases between them. The CDR3 contains 14 residues. Per the germline V gene, CDR1 is SGHRS and CDR2 is YFSETQ. In DNA form, the CDR3 reads TGCGCCAGCAGCTCTTCAGGGGCTAACTATGGCTACACCTTC. Protein product: CASSSSGANYGYTF.

The chain links TRBV6-2 or TRBV6-3 to TRBJ2-5, with 7 bases matching TRBD1. The J segment lost 1 base and the V segment lost 0 bases, leaving 5 bases of the junction unmatched. The germline V gene encodes CDR1 MNHEY and CDR2 SVGEGT. The CDR3 runs to 16 residues. The CDR3 nucleotides read TGTGCCAGCAGTTACTCCCCAGGGGGTATCCAAGAGACCCAGTACTTC. Translating it yields CASSYSPGGIQETQYF.

This clone is a singleton in its sample. V is TRBV4-2 and J is TRBJ1-1; 8 bases fit TRBD1. V was pared by 5 bases and J by 4 bases, with 3 bases of the junction left unmatched. Germline loops: CDR1 LGHNA, CDR2 YNFKEQ. CDR3 length: 13 amino acids. In DNA, the CDR3 is TGTGCCAGCAGCTTCGACAGGGGCACTGAAGCTTTCTTT. Translation gives CASSFDRGTEAFF.

The chain carries TRBV27 and TRBJ1-1, with D unresolved. The CDR3 is 12 residues long. Deletions cut 9 bases from V and 4 bases from J, with 12 bases between. From germline, CDR1 is MNHEY and CDR2 SMNVEV (reference sequence). As DNA, the CDR3 is TGTGCCAGTCGAGCCTCTTCCACTGAAGCTTTCTTT. Protein product: CASRASSTEAFF.

The gene calls are TRBV24-1 and TRBJ2-1; 7 positions match TRBD1. Germline loops: CDR1 KGHDR, CDR2 SFDVKD. J gave up 5 bases and V 3 bases, and 3 bases lay outside the gene matches. The CDR3 length is 14 residues. The CDR3: CATSDIQGNNEQFF. The CDR3 region has the DNA TGTGCCACCAGTGATATACAGGGGAACAATGAGCAGTTCTTC.

The rearrangement joins TRBV15 to TRBJ2-7; D might be TRBD2 (5 bases). The CDR3 runs 16 residues. The germline V and J ends were trimmed by 3 bases and 0 bases, with 15 bases remaining between them. Germline V CDR1 and CDR2: LNHNV, YYDKDF (reference sequence). The CDR3 is CATSRAKRLSSYEQYF. The CDR3 DNA follows: TGTGCCACCAGCAGGGCGAAAAGACTAAGCTCCTACGAGCAGTACTTC.

The chain employs TRBV6-6 and TRBJ2-3; 10 bases are shared with TRBD1. V gave up 6 bases and J gave up 4 bases; unmatched junction bases: 10. This CDR3 is 16 amino acids long. CDR1 is MNHNY and CDR2 is SVGAGI in the germline V gene (reference sequence). This CDR3 reads CASSDRQGANADTQYF. The DNA of the CDR3 is TGTGCCAGCAGCGACCGACAGGGGGCGAACGCAGATACGCAGTATTTT.

The chain recombines TRBV10-2 with TRBJ2-1; D not certain. The CDR3 is made up of 11 amino acids. CDR1 and CDR2 (germline): WSHSY, SAAADI. Trimming pared 5 bases from V and 5 bases from J, leaving 4 bases between. The CDR3 here is CASSLDNEQFF. CDR3 nucleotides: TGCGCCAGCAGTCTAGACAATGAGCAGTTCTTC.

The V call is TRBV18, the J call TRBJ1-2; 11 bases map to TRBD1. The germline gives CDR1 KGHSH, CDR2 LQKENI. Unmatched junction bases numbered 3, after V lost 4 bases and J lost 8 bases. This CDR3 spans 13 amino acids. The CDR3 DNA reads TGTGCCAGCTCACAGGGACAGGGGGAAGGCTACACCTTC. Translation: CASSQGQGEGYTF.

The chain couples TRBV6-6 to TRBJ2-7, with a weak D call TRBD1 (5 bases). V lost 0 bases to trimming and J lost 2 bases, with 11 bases between them. The CDR3 sequence is 15 residues long. CDR1 and CDR2 from the germline V gene are MNHNY and SVGAGI (reference sequence). The CDR3: CASSYSETAAYEQYF. Written as DNA, the CDR3 is TGTGCCAGCAGTTACTCCGAGACAGCTGCCTACGAGCAGTACTTC.

This clone has only one observation. The rearrangement uses TRBV11-3 and TRBJ2-1, with 8 bases matching TRBD1. V gave up 6 bases and J gave up 5 bases; unmatched junction bases: 0. Germline V gene data show CDR1 as SGHNT and CDR2 as YENEEA. The CDR3 is 12 amino acids. The CDR3 reads CASRTGDNEQFF. CDR3 bases: TGTGCCAGCAGGACAGGGGACAATGAGCAGTTCTTC.

This clone has a count of ten or more. The gene calls are TRBV7-3 and TRBJ1-2; D is possibly TRBD1 (5 bases). V shed 5 bases and J shed 8 bases, with 15 bases lying between them. The CDR3 has 13 residues. Looked up from germline, CDR1 is SGHTA and CDR2 is FQGTGA. The CDR3 region has the DNA TGTGCCAGCAGCCTATGGGACGGGAGAGGCTACACCTTC. Protein sequence: CASSLWDGRGYTF.

This clone showed up just once. CDR3 sequence (DNA): TGCGCCAGCAGCAGAACAGGGGGCGGTCAATACGAGCAGTACTTC. Its protein is CASSRTGGGQYEQYF. This chain joins TRBV5-1 and TRBJ2-7; 9 bases fit TRBD1. CDR1 and CDR2 from the germline V gene are SGHRS and YFSETQ. This CDR3 region has 15 residues. The V gene end was trimmed by 4 bases and the J gene end by 4 bases; junction bases not matched to a gene: 9. The variable domain in full, completed from reference TRBV5-1 and TRBJ2-7, reads KAGVTQTPRYLIKTRGQQVTLSCSPISGHRSVSWYQQTPGQGLQFLFEYFSETQRNKGNFPGRFSGRQFSNSRSEMNVSTLELGDSALYLCASSRTGGGQYEQYFGPGTRLTVT.

The CDR3 DNA is TGTGCCAGCAGTTTACCCGGGACAGGGGGAGACACCATATATTTT. Protein product: CASSLPGTGGDTIYF. The chain combines TRBV28 with TRBJ1-3, with 11 bases lining up with TRBD1. The CDR3 is 15 amino acids. Germline CDR1 MDHEN, CDR2 SYDVKM. After removal of 2 bases from V and 8 bases from J, the junction contained 5 bases not matched to a gene.

The chain carries TRBV12-3 or TRBV12-4 and TRBJ2-7; weak D call: TRBD2 (5 bases). CDR3 length: 12 amino acids. The ends were cut back, 2 bases at V and 4 bases at J, with 6 bases in the middle. In nucleotides, the CDR3 is TGTGCCAGCAGTTTATGGGAGTACGAGCAGTACTTC. It yields the protein CASSLWEYEQYF.

This clone appeared a few times. The CDR3 DNA is TGCGCCAGCACTCCAGCCCAGGTAACTAACTATGGCTACACCTTC. This encodes CASTPAQVTNYGYTF. The rearrangement joins TRBV4-1 to TRBJ1-2; no definite D call. This CDR3 contains 15 residues. Germline loops: CDR1 MGHRA, CDR2 YSYEKL. The V and J ends lost 7 bases and 0 bases respectively, with 15 bases between them.

J is TRBJ2-2 and V is TRBV2; TRBD1 matches at 10 bases. CDR1 is SNHLY and CDR2 is FYNNEI in the germline V gene. The V segment lost 5 bases and the J segment 6 bases; nucleotides outside the gene matches: 9. The CDR3 contains 16 residues. The CDR3 is CASSFPRQGASGELFF. For the CDR3, the DNA is TGTGCCAGCAGTTTTCCCCGACAGGGGGCATCCGGGGAGCTGTTTTTT.

This chain uses TRBV6-6 with TRBJ1-1; D is uncertain. The CDR3 covers 14 residues. Germline V gives CDR1 MNHNY, CDR2 SVGAGI (reference sequence). The V and J ends lost 7 bases and 0 bases respectively, with 12 bases between them. Written as DNA, the CDR3 is TGTGCCAGCATAGATAGTGTAGTGAACACTGAAGCTTTCTTT. This encodes CASIDSVVNTEAFF.